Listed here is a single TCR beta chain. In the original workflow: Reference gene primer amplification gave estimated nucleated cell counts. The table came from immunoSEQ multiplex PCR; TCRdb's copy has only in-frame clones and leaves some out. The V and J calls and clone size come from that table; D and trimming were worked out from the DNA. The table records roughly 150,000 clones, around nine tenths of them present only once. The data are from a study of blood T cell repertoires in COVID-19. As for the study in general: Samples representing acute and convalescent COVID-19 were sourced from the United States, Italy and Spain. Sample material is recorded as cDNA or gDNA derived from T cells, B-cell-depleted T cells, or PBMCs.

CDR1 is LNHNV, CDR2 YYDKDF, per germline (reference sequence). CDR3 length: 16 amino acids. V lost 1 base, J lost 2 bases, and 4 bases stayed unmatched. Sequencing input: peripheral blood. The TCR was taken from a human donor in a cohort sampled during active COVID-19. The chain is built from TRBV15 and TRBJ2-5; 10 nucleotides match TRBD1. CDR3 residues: CATSRGGQGPQETQYF. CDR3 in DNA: TGTGCCACCAGCAGAGGGGGACAGGGGCCTCAAGAGACCCAGTACTTC.